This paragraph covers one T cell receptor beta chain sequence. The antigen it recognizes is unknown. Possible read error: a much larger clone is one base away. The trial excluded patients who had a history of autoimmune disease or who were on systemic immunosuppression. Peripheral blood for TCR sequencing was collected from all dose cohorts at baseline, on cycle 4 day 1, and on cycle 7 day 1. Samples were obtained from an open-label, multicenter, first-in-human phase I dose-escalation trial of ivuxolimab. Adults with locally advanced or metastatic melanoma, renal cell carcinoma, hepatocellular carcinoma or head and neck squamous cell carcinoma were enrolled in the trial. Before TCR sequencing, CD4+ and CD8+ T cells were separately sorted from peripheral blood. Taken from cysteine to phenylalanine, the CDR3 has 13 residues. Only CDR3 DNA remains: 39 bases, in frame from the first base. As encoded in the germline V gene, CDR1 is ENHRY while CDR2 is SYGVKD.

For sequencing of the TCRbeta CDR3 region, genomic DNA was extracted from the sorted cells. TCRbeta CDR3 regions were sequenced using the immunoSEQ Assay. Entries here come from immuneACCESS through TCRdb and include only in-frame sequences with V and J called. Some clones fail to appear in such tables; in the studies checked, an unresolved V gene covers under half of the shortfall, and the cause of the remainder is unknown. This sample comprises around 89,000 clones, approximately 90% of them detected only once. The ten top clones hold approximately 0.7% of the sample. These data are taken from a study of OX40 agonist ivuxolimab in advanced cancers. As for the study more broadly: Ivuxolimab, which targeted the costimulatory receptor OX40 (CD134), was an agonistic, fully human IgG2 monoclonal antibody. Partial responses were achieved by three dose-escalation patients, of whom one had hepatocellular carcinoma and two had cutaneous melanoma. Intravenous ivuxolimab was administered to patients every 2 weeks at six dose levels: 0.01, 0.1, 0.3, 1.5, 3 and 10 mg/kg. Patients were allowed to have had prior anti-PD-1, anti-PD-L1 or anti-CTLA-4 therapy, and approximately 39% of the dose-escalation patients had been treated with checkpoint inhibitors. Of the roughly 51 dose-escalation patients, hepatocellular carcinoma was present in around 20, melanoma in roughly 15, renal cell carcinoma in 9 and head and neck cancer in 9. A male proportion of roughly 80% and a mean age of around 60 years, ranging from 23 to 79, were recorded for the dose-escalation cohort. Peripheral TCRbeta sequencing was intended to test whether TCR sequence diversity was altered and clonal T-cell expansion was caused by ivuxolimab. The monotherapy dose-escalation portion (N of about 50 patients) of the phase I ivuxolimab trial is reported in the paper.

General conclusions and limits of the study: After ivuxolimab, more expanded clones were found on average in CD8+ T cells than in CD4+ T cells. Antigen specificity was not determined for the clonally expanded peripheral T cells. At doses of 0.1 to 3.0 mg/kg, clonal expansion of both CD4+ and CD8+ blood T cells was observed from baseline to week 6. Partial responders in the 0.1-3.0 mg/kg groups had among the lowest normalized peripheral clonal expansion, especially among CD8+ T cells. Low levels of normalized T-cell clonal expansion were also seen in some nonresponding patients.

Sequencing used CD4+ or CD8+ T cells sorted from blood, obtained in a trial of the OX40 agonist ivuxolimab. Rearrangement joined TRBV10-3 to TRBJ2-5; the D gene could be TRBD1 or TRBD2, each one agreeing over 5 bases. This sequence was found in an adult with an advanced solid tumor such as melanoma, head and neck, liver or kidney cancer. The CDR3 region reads CAISQLGQEAQYF. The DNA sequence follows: TGTGCCATCAGCCAACTAGGACAAGAGGCCCAGTACTTC.